The next 32 T cell receptor beta chains were all read from a single sample in a study of cytomegalovirus exposure and HLA in healthy donors. A multiplex PCR was run with 60 Vbeta primers and 13 Jbeta primers. Only in-frame clones appear in the TCRdb table, and some are missing; sequencing was by immunoSEQ multiplex PCR. Of a few hundred thousand clones listed, roughly 70% are singletons. The sample was PBMCs. The source is a female donor in good health and CMV-seronegative.

The chain employs TRBV4-2 and TRBJ2-7; D is possibly TRBD1 (5 bases). Germline lookup yields CDR1 LGHNA and CDR2 YNFKEQ. V shed 2 bases and J shed 4 bases, with 6 bases lying between them. The CDR3 is 12 amino acids. The CDR3 sequence is CASSQQGYEQYF. The CDR3 DNA reads TGTGCCAGCAGCCAACAGGGATACGAGCAGTACTTC.

With respect to this clone: An end of the junction does not agree with germline; a read error may underlie this. The J gene is TRBJ2-7, the V gene TRBV5-4, with unresolved D. The CDR3 runs to 14 residues. Germline values: CDR1 SGHNT, CDR2 YYREEE (reference sequence). CDR3: CASSGRLPPYEQHF. The DNA of the CDR3 is TGTGCCAGCAGCGGCAGACTTCCACCCTACGAGCAGCACTTC.

The chain employs TRBV14 and TRBJ1-5; the D gene is possibly TRBD1 (6 bases). From germline, CDR1 is SGHDN and CDR2 FVKESK. V lost 6 bases and J 4 bases, leaving 13 bases between the germline ends. The CDR3 is 14 residues long. CDR3 nucleotides: TGTGCCAGCAGTCATGGGGGGGCAAATCAGCCCCAGCATTTT. Translation gives CASSHGGANQPQHF.

This clone appeared a single time. The chain employs TRBV12-5 and TRBJ1-4, with 7 positions matching TRBD1. From germline, CDR1 is LGHNT and CDR2 FRNRAP. The CDR3 is 16 amino acids. V was clipped by 0 bases and J by 4 bases; unmatched bases: 5. The CDR3 region is CASGLVGTDLNEKLFF. CDR3 DNA sequence: TGTGCTAGTGGTTTGGTAGGGACAGATCTTAATGAAAAACTGTTTTTT.

The V and J genes are TRBV13 and TRBJ2-3; TRBD2 aligns across 9 bases. The CDR3 is made up of 17 amino acids. The V segment lost 4 bases and the J segment 5 bases; nucleotides outside the gene matches: 13. Per the germline V gene, CDR1 is PRHDT and CDR2 is FYEKMQ (reference sequence). DNA for the CDR3: TGTGCCAGCAGCTCCCCAGCGGCCGCGGGAGGGGGAGATACGCAGTATTTT. It yields the protein CASSSPAAAGGGDTQYF. The full variable domain, with the rest looked up from reference TRBV13 and TRBJ2-3, is AAGVIQSPRHLIKEKRETATLKCYPIPRHDTVYWYQQGPGQDPQFLISFYEKMQSDKGSIPDRFSAQQFSDYHSELNMSSLELGDSALYFCASSSPAAAGGGDTQYFGPGTRLTVL.

On this clone itself: Its ends do not fully match the called genes, so a read error is possible. The gene calls are TRBV5-1 and TRBJ2-7; 10 nucleotides align to TRBD1. Germline V CDR1 and CDR2: SGHRS, YFSETQ. This CDR3 is 15 amino acids long. The CDR3 protein is CASNLGGTGAYEQYF. The CDR3 bases are TGCGCCAGCAACTTGGGAGGGACAGGGGCCTACGAGCAGTACTTC.

The chain carries TRBV7-6 and TRBJ2-4; 9 nucleotides line up with TRBD1. V lost 4 bases to trimming and J lost 7 bases; unmatched junction nucleotides: 5. Germline V gene sequence: CDR1 SGHVS, CDR2 FNYEAQ. The CDR3 loop spans 14 amino acids. For the CDR3, the DNA is TGTGCCAGCAGCTCCGGACAGGGGATGAACATTCAGTACTTC. Its translation is CASSSGQGMNIQYF.

This chain links TRBV7-2 with TRBJ1-1, with 7 positions matching TRBD1. Germline V gene data show CDR1 as SGHTA and CDR2 as FQGNSA. V gave up 4 bases and J gave up 0 bases; unmatched junction bases: 11. The CDR3 extends over 17 amino acids. CDR3 loop: CASSSQGFRVMNTEAFF. Here the CDR3 DNA reads TGTGCCAGCAGCTCACAGGGGTTCAGGGTTATGAACACTGAAGCTTTCTTT.

The chain is built from TRBV7-2 and TRBJ2-7; 10 bases are shared with TRBD2. This CDR3 region has 14 residues. Trimming at V came to 2 bases and at J to 2 bases, leaving 0 bases not matched to a gene. Germline values: CDR1 SGHTA, CDR2 FQGNSA. The CDR3 region is CASSLLAGAYEQYF. The CDR3 nucleotides are TGTGCCAGCAGCTTACTAGCGGGAGCCTACGAGCAGTACTTC.

The V and J genes are TRBV11-3 and TRBJ2-1, with a tentative D call TRBD2 (6 bases). Trimming removed 4 bases at V and 4 bases at J, with 11 bases between. The CDR3 totals 14 residues. Looked up from germline, CDR1 is SGHNT and CDR2 is YENEEA. The CDR3 nucleotides are TGTGCCAGCAGCTACGGGAGAGGATACAATGAGCAGTTCTTC. Its protein product is CASSYGRGYNEQFF.

Turning to this clone: One end of the junction fails to match germline, which may point to a read error. The rearrangement links TRBV7-9 to TRBJ1-1; D ambiguous. The CDR3 spans 13 residues. The V gene's germline CDR1 is SEHNR and CDR2 FQNEAQ (reference sequence). The CDR3 reads CSSSFTMNTEAFF. As DNA, the CDR3 is TGTTCCAGCAGCTTTACTATGAACACTGAAGCTTTCTTT.

This chain joins TRBV6-4 and TRBJ2-7, with D perhaps TRBD2 (6 bases). There are 15 residues in the CDR3. Per germline, CDR1 MRHNA and CDR2 SNTAGT. V was clipped by 3 bases and J by 5 bases, with 17 bases between them. The CDR3 DNA is TGTGCCAGCAGTGAGGCGGGGCCCCCCATCAACGAGCAGTACTTC. This codes for CASSEAGPPINEQYF.

The chain is built from TRBV11-3 and TRBJ2-2; possible D gene TRBD2, 5 bases. The germline CDR1 and CDR2 sequences are SGHNT and YENEEA. The V gene lost 1 base and the J gene lost 0 bases, with 9 bases spanning the gap. The CDR3 has 16 amino acids. CDR3 DNA sequence: TGTGCCAGCAGCTTAGGTTTAGCGCCGAACACCGGGGAGCTGTTTTTT. This encodes CASSLGLAPNTGELFF.

This CDR3 reads CASSLYLAGLNEQYF. CDR3 DNA: TGTGCCAGCAGCTTATACCTAGCGGGACTCAACGAGCAGTACTTC. This chain connects TRBV11-2 to TRBJ2-7; TRBD2 aligns across 9 bases. J was trimmed by 5 bases and V by 2 bases; bases with no gene match: 7. This CDR3 contains 15 residues. Germline V gene sequence: CDR1 SGHAT, CDR2 FQNNGV. Using reference TRBV11-2 and TRBJ2-7 for the parts outside the CDR3, the full variable domain is EAGVAQSPRYKIIEKRQSVAFWCNPISGHATLYWYQQILGQGPKLLIQFQNNGVVDDSQLPKDRFSAERLKGVDSTLKIQPAKLEDSAVYLCASSLYLAGLNEQYFGPGTRLTVT.

The chain joins TRBV7-2 to TRBJ1-1; D is possibly TRBD1 (6 bases). The V end was cut by 4 bases, the J end by 1 base, with 10 bases between. The CDR3 extends over 14 amino acids. Germline CDR1 SGHTA, CDR2 FQGNSA. Here the CDR3 reads CASSWGGPNTEAFF. DNA for the CDR3: TGTGCCAGCAGCTGGGGGGGGCCGAACACTGAAGCTTTCTTT.

The J gene is TRBJ2-7, the V gene TRBV27; D gene unclear. This CDR3 is 15 amino acids long. Germline CDR1 is MNHEY and CDR2 is SMNVEV (reference sequence). With 5 bases removed from V and 6 bases from J, the gap between germline ends came to 20 bases. CDR3: CASSLVYDGSGEQYF. CDR3 sequence (DNA): TGTGCCAGCAGTCTAGTTTACGACGGGTCCGGCGAGCAGTACTTC.

V usage is TRBV6-4 and J usage is TRBJ2-7; possibly TRBD2 for D (6 bases). The CDR3 runs 14 residues. V shed 6 bases and J shed 2 bases, with 14 bases lying between them. Germline V lookup: CDR1 MRHNA, CDR2 SNTAGT. The CDR3 spells CASSERLGTYEQYF. The CDR3 region has the DNA TGTGCCAGCAGCGAAAGACTAGGAACCTACGAGCAGTACTTC.

The chain carries TRBV6-4 and TRBJ2-3; TRBD2 matches at 12 bases. After removal of 6 bases from V and 4 bases from J, the junction contained 5 bases not matched to a gene. This CDR3 region has 15 residues. The germline gives CDR1 MRHNA, CDR2 SNTAGT. The CDR3 here is CASSATSGSADTQYF. The DNA of the CDR3 is TGTGCCAGCAGCGCGACTAGCGGGAGCGCAGATACGCAGTATTTT.

The V gene is TRBV4-1, the J gene TRBJ2-5; D perhaps matches TRBD1 (6 bases). The better agreement between TRBJ2-7 and the DNA end casts doubt on the J call. The CDR3 consists of 15 residues. Germline V gives CDR1 MGHRA, CDR2 YSYEKL. CDR3 in amino acids: CASSQGGTKPYEQYF. The CDR3 DNA follows: TGCGCCAGCAGCCAAGGGGGGACAAAACCCTACGAGCAGTACTTC.

The gene calls are TRBV6-6 and TRBJ2-5; 8 bases map to TRBD2. The CDR3 has 16 residues. Germline V lookup: CDR1 MNHNY, CDR2 SVGAGI (reference sequence). The V segment lost 4 bases and the J segment 0 bases; nucleotides outside the gene matches: 7. CDR3 loop: CASSSLAGRYQETQYF. CDR3 sequence (DNA): TGTGCCAGCAGTTCATTAGCGGGGAGGTACCAAGAGACCCAGTACTTC.

CDR3 residues: CASSSRQGPATNEKLFF. In nucleotides, the CDR3 is TGTGCCAGCAGTTCTCGACAGGGCCCTGCAACTAATGAAAAACTGTTTTTT. This chain connects TRBV27 to TRBJ1-4, with 7 bases aligning to TRBD1. The germline gives CDR1 MNHEY, CDR2 SMNVEV (reference sequence). With 4 bases clipped from V and 0 bases from J, the junction kept 8 bases outside the gene matches. The CDR3 contains 17 residues. The full variable domain, its missing parts supplied by reference TRBV27 and TRBJ1-4, is EAQVTQNPRYLITVTGKKLTVTCSQNMNHEYMSWYRQDPGLGLRQIYYSMNVEVTDKGDVPEGYKVSRKEKRNFPLILESPSPNQTSLYFCASSSRQGPATNEKLFFGSGTQLSVL.

The rearrangement joins TRBV5-1 to TRBJ2-7, with TRBD2 identical over 9 bases. J lost 9 bases, V lost 0 bases, and 10 bases had no gene match. The CDR3 contains 15 residues. Germline CDR1 and CDR2: SGHRS and YFSETQ. The CDR3 region has the DNA TGCGCCAGCAGCTTGGCGGGGACTAGCTTTTCCGGGCAGTACTTC. This codes for CASSLAGTSFSGQYF.

V gene TRBV9 combines with J gene TRBJ2-6; no reliable D call. The CDR3 contains 17 residues. V was trimmed by 0 bases and J by 0 bases, leaving 10 bases between them. Germline V gene sequence: CDR1 SGDLS, CDR2 YYNGEE. The CDR3 is CASSVVTSSSGANVLTF. Here the CDR3 DNA reads TGTGCCAGCAGCGTAGTGACATCGAGCTCTGGGGCCAACGTCCTGACTTTC.

Only a few counts were recorded for this clone. The V call is TRBV6-1, the J call TRBJ2-5, with D possibly matching TRBD1 (6 bases). The CDR3 runs to 15 residues. Germline values: CDR1 MNHNS, CDR2 SASEGT. Trimming removed 7 bases at V and 3 bases at J, with 18 bases between. Written as DNA, the CDR3 is TGTGCCAGCAAGGGGGACCACACAGAGGAAGAGACCCAGTACTTC. As protein: CASKGDHTEEETQYF.

This rearrangement joins TRBV28 to TRBJ1-5; D is undetermined. V was shortened by 6 bases and J by 0 bases, with 6 bases between the two germline ends. Germline-derived CDR1 and CDR2 are MDHEN and SYDVKM. The CDR3 sequence is 13 residues long. CDR3 in amino acids: CASRGSSNQPQHF. For the CDR3, the DNA is TGTGCCAGCAGGGGCAGTAGCAATCAGCCCCAGCATTTT. Complete variable domain (other parts from reference TRBV28 and TRBJ1-5): DVKVTQSSRYLVKRTGEKVFLECVQDMDHENMFWYRQDPGLGLRLIYFSYDVKMKEKGDIPEGYSVSREKKERFSLILESASTNQTSMYLCASRGSSNQPQHFGDGTRLSIL.

The chain recombines TRBV27 with TRBJ1-3, with TRBD1 identical over 8 bases. CDR1 and CDR2 from the germline V gene are MNHEY and SMNVEV (reference sequence). The CDR3 covers 14 residues. V dropped 5 bases and J dropped 4; count of bases not matched to a gene: 4. CDR3 in amino acids: CASSHRGNGNTIYF. Written as DNA, the CDR3 is TGTGCCAGCAGTCACAGGGGGAACGGAAACACCATATATTTT.

The chain carries TRBV4-1 and TRBJ1-1; no definite D call. Germline values: CDR1 MGHRA, CDR2 YSYEKL. V was cut by 2 bases and J by 4 bases, with 14 bases left in between. The CDR3 is 15 amino acids. The CDR3 region has the DNA TGCGCCAGCAGCCAAACGTTAGGAGGGAGCACTGAAGCTTTCTTT. The encoded protein is CASSQTLGGSTEAFF.

V gene TRBV7-8 combines with J gene TRBJ1-5; D not resolved. The V gene's germline CDR1 is SGHVS and CDR2 FQNEAQ. V was cut by 5 bases and J by 1 base, with 9 bases left in between. This CDR3 region has 14 residues. The chain's CDR3 is CASSPRESNQPQHF. The CDR3 bases are TGTGCCAGCAGCCCAAGGGAGAGCAATCAGCCCCAGCATTTT.

The count of this clone is one. The genes are TRBV14 and TRBJ2-6, with TRBD1 identical over 7 bases. The germline V gene encodes CDR1 SGHDN and CDR2 FVKESK. The ends lost 0 bases at V and 0 bases at J; junction bases unmatched: 2. CDR3 length: 17 amino acids. CDR3 DNA: TGTGCCAGCAGCCAAGATGGACAGGTCTCTGGGGCCAACGTCCTGACTTTC. Its translation: CASSQDGQVSGANVLTF.

The V and J genes are TRBV6-1 and TRBJ2-3; no reliable D call. Germline CDR1 MNHNS, CDR2 SASEGT. This CDR3 comprises 12 residues. With 8 bases removed from V and 8 bases from J, the gap between germline ends came to 14 bases. CDR3 sequence: CASRSWSPTQYF. The CDR3 nucleotides are TGTGCCAGCCGAAGCTGGAGTCCTACGCAGTATTTT.

This clone was counted a few times. The genes are TRBV10-3 and TRBJ2-3; TRBD2 might be the D (5 bases). V lost 2 bases to trimming and J lost 6 bases, with 9 bases between them. The CDR3 contains 13 residues. Germline values: CDR1 ENHRY, CDR2 SYGVKD. CDR3 residues: CAISELGGDTQYF. The CDR3, as DNA: TGTGCCATCAGTGAGCTAGGCGGGGATACGCAGTATTTT.

The rearrangement links TRBV7-6 to TRBJ2-7, with 13 bases that match TRBD2. CDR3 length: 16 amino acids. After removal of 5 bases from V and 3 bases from J, the junction contained 7 bases not matched to a gene. The germline CDR1 and CDR2 sequences are SGHVS and FNYEAQ. The CDR3 DNA reads TGTGCCAGCAGCCCCCGGACTAGCGGGGGACTCTACGAGCAGTACTTC. Translated: CASSPRTSGGLYEQYF.